This T cell receptor beta chain was profiled in a study of T-cell reconstitution after alpha-beta-depleted transplantation in children (TCRdb year 2016). About the study as a whole: Using TCR repertoire profiling, the study quantitatively followed how T-cell immune reconstitution unfolded in children after TCRalphabeta/CD19-depleted allogeneic hematopoietic cell transplantation.

Between the V and J ends, shortened by 3 bases and 3 bases respectively, the junction contains 12 bases. From the cysteine through the phenylalanine, the CDR3 covers 14 amino acids. The retained sequence is limited to the CDR3, 42 bases, with the frame set at the first base. In the germline V gene (reference sequence), CDR1 corresponds to DFQATT and CDR2 to SNEGSKA. This clonotype showed up just a few times. Its antigen remains unidentified. No base-level quality is on record; no much larger clone is a single base apart. Receptor amplification or capture employed PCR. Sequencing instrument: Illumina HiSeq 2500. Molecular barcoding was employed in the preparation of TCR libraries, with unique molecular identifiers being used to normalize TCRbeta repertoire quantification. Using fastp at Q25 and MiXCR, TCRdb reprocessed the public reads and kept productive beta chains. Rows with one shared CDR3 protein collapse into an entry with the most common genes and DNA. The sample yields roughly 500,000 distinct CDR3 sequences; approximately 29% were counted once. The top ten clones comprise 2% to 3% of the sample.

The sample here was PBMCs from the stem cell graft donor, taken from the stem cell graft. In this chain, TRBV20-1 is recombined with TRBJ1-5; the D gene assignment is ambiguous. The clonotype originates from a human donor who donated a stem cell graft to a child with aplastic anemia. The CDR3 amino acid sequence is: CSASLGPDNQPQHF. Here is the DNA: TGCAGTGCTAGTCTTGGGCCAGACAATCAGCCCCAGCATTTT.